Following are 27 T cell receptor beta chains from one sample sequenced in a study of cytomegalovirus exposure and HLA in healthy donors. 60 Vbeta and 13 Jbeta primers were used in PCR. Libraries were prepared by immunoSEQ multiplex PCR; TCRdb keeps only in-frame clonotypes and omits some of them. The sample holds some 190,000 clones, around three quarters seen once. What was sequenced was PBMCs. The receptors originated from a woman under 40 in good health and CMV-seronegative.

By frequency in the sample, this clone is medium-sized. The CDR3 bases are TGTGCCAGCAGGAGACAGGAAAGCCAGCCCCAGCATTTT. It encodes CASRRQESQPQHF. The chain joins TRBV6-1 to TRBJ1-5; TRBD1 is a possible D gene (6 bases). CDR1 MNHNS and CDR2 SASEGT come from the germline V gene. The length of the CDR3 is 13 residues. Trimming cost V 6 bases and J 7 bases, with 13 bases left between them.

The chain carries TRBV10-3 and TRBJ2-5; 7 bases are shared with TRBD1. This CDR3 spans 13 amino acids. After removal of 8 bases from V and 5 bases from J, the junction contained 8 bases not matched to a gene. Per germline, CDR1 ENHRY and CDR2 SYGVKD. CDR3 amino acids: CAIAQGFGETQYF. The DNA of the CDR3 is TGTGCCATCGCACAGGGGTTCGGCGAGACCCAGTACTTC.

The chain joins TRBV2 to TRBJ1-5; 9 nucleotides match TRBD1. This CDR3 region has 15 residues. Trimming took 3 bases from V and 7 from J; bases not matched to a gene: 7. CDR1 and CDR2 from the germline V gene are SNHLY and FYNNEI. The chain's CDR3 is CASSDGTGIGQPQHF. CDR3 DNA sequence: TGTGCCAGCAGTGACGGGACAGGGATCGGACAGCCCCAGCATTTT.

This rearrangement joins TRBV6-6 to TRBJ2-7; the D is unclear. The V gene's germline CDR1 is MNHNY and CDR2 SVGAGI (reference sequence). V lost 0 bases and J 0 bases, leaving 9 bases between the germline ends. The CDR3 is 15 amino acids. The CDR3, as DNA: TGTGCCAGCAGTTACTCGACTCCCCACTCCTACGAGCAGTACTTC. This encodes CASSYSTPHSYEQYF.

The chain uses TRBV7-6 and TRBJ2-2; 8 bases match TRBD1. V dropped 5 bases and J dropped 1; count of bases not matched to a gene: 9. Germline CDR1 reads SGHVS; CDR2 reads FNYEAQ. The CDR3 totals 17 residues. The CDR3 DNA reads TGTGCCAGCAGCCTAGGGGCCGGGACAGGGAACACCGGGGAGCTGTTTTTT. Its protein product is CASSLGAGTGNTGELFF.

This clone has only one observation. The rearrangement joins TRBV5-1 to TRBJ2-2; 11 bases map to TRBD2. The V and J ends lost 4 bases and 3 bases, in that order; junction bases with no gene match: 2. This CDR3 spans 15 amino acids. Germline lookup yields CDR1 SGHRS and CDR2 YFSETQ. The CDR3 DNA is TGCGCCAGCAGCACGGGACTAGCGGACACCGGGGAGCTGTTTTTT. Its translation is CASSTGLADTGELFF. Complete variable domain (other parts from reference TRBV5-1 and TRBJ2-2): KAGVTQTPRYLIKTRGQQVTLSCSPISGHRSVSWYQQTPGQGLQFLFEYFSETQRNKGNFPGRFSGRQFSNSRSEMNVSTLELGDSALYLCASSTGLADTGELFFGEGSRLTVL.

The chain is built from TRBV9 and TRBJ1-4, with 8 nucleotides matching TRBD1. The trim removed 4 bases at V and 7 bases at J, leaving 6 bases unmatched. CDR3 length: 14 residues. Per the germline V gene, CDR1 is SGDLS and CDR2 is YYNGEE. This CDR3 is CASSKRTGLEKLFF. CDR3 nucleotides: TGTGCCAGCAGCAAGAGGACAGGGCTTGAAAAACTGTTTTTT.

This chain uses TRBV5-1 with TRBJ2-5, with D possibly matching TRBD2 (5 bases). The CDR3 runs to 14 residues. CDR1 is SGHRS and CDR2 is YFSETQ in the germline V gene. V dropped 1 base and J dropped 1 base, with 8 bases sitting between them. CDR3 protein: CASSLNGIQETQYF. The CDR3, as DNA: TGCGCCAGCAGCTTGAACGGGATCCAAGAGACCCAGTACTTC.

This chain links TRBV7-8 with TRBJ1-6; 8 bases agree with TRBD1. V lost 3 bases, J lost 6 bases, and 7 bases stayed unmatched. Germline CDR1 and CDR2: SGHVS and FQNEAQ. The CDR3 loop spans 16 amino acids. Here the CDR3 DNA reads TGTGCCAGCAGCTTCGTCGGGGACAGGATTAATTCACCCCTCCACTTT. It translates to CASSFVGDRINSPLHF.

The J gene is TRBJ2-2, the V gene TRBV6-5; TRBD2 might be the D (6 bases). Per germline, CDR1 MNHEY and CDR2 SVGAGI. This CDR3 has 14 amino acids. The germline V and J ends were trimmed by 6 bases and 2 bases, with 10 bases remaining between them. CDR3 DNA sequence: TGTGCCAGCAGCGCCGGGACTAACACCGGGGAGCTGTTTTTT. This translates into CASSAGTNTGELFF.

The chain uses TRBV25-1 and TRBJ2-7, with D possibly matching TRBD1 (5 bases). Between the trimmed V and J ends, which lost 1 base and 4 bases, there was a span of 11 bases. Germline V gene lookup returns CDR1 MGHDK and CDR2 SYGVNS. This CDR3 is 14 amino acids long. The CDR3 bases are TGTGCCAGCAGTGAATTAACAGGTTCGTACGAGCAGTACTTC. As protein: CASSELTGSYEQYF.

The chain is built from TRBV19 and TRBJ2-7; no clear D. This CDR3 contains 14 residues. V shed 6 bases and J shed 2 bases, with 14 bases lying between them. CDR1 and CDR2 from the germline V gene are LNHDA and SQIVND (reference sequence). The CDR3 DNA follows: TGTGCCAGTAGATTGACGGAGAACCCCTACGAGCAGTACTTC. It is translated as CASRLTENPYEQYF.

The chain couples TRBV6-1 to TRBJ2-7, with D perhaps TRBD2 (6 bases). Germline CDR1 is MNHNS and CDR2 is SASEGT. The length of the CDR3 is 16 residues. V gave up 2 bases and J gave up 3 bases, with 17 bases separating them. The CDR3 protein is CASSEQGQMGGYEQYF. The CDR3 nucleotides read TGTGCCAGCAGTGAACAGGGCCAAATGGGGGGCTACGAGCAGTACTTC.

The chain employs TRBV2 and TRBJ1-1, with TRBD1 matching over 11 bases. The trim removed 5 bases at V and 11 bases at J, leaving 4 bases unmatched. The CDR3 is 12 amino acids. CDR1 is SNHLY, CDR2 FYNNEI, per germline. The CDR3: CASSRTGGRAFF. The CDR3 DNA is TGTGCCAGCAGTCGGACAGGGGGCAGGGCTTTCTTT.

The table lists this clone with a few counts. The CDR3 sequence is CASSLEERTYEQYF. CDR3 nucleotide sequence: TGTGCCAGCAGCTTAGAGGAGCGGACCTACGAGCAGTACTTC. This chain connects TRBV7-9 to TRBJ2-7; perhaps TRBD2 as D (5 bases). V gave up 1 base and J gave up 2 bases, with 9 bases separating them. This CDR3 has 14 residues. Germline CDR1 and CDR2: SEHNR and FQNEAQ (reference sequence).

The CDR3 sequence: CASSEWDISQETQYF. CDR3 in DNA: TGTGCCAGCAGTGAATGGGACATTTCCCAAGAGACCCAGTACTTC. This sequence joins TRBV25-1 and TRBJ2-5; weak D call: TRBD1 (6 bases). This CDR3 has 15 amino acids. Trimming left V 1 base short and J 1 base short, with 10 bases between. Germline CDR1 reads MGHDK; CDR2 reads SYGVNS.

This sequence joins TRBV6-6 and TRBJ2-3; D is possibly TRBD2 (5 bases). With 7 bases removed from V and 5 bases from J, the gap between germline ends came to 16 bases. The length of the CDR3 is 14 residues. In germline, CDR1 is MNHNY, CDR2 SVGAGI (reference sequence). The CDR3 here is CASTPGLIGDTQYF. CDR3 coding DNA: TGTGCCAGCACCCCCGGACTGATAGGAGATACGCAGTATTTT.

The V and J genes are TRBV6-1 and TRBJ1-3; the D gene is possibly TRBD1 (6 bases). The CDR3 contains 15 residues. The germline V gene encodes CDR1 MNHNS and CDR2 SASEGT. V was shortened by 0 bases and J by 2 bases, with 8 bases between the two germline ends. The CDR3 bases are TGTGCCAGCAGTGAAGCAGAGGGGGCTGGAAACACCATATATTTT. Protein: CASSEAEGAGNTIYF.

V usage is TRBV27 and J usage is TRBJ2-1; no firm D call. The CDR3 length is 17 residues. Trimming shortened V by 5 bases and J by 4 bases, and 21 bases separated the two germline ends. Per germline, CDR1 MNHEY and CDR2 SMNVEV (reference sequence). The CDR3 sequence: CASSPRKVASGYNEQFF. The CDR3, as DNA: TGTGCCAGCAGTCCCCGCAAAGTTGCCTCAGGTTACAATGAGCAGTTCTTC.

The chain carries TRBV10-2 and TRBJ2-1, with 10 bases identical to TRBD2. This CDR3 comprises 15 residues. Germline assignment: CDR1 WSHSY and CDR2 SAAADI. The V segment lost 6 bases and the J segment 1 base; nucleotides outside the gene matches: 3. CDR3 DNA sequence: TGCGCCAGCAGAACTAGCGGGGCGTCCTACAATGAGCAGTTCTTC. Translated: CASRTSGASYNEQFF.

CDR3 DNA sequence: TGTGCCAGCAGCTTGTTATTGGGTGAGGGTGAAAAACTGTTTTTT. As protein: CASSLLLGEGEKLFF. The gene calls are TRBV5-6 and TRBJ1-4; D call uncertain. The germline V and J ends were trimmed by 1 base and 7 bases, with 14 bases remaining between them. Germline V gene sequence: CDR1 SGHDT, CDR2 YYEEEE. There are 15 residues in the CDR3. Variable domain in full (rest from reference TRBV5-6 and TRBJ1-4): DAGVTQSPTHLIKTRGQQVTLRCSPKSGHDTVSWYQQALGQGPQFIFQYYEEEERQRGNFPDRFSGHQFPNYSSELNVNALLLGDSALYLCASSLLLGEGEKLFFGSGTQLSVL.

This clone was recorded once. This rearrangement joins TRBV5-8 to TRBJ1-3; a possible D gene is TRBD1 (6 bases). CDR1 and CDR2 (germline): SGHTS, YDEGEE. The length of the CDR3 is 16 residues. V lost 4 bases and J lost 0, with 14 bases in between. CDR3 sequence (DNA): TGTGCCAGCAGCCGATCGACAGGTTTCTCTGGAAACACCATATATTTT. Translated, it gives CASSRSTGFSGNTIYF.

In nucleotides, the CDR3 is TGTGCCAGCAGCTTGGGACAGGGCGGACGAGAGACCCAGTACTTC. This gives the protein CASSLGQGGRETQYF. V gene TRBV5-6 combines with J gene TRBJ2-5; 7 bases are shared with TRBD1. With V trimmed by 0 bases and J by 4 bases, 6 bases remained unmatched. CDR1 is SGHDT and CDR2 is YYEEEE in the germline V gene. The CDR3 contains 15 residues.

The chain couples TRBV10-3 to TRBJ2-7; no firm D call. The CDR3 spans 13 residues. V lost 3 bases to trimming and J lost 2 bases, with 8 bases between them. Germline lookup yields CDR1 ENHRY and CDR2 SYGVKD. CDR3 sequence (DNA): TGTGCCATCAGTGATGTCCCTACCTACGAGCAGTACTTC. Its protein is CAISDVPTYEQYF.

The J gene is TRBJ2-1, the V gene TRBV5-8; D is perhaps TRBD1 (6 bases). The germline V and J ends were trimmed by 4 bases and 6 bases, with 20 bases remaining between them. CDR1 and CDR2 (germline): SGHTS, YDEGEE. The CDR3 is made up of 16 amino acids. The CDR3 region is CASSTITGWIINEQFF. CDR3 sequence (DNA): TGTGCCAGCAGCACCATAACAGGGTGGATCATCAATGAGCAGTTCTTC.

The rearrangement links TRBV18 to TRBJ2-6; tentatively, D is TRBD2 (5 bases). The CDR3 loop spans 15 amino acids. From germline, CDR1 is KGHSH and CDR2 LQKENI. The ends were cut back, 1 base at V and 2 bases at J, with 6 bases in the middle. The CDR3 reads CASSPQGAGANVLTF. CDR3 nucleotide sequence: TGTGCCAGCTCACCACAGGGAGCTGGGGCCAACGTCCTGACTTTC.

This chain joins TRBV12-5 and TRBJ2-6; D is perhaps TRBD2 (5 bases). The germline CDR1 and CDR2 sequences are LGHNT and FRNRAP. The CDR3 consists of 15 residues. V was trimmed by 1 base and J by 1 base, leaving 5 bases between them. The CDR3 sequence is CASGLGGSGANVLTF. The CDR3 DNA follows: TGTGCTAGTGGTTTGGGAGGGTCTGGGGCCAACGTCCTGACTTTC.